The subject of this entry is one TCR beta chain. Antigen: not known. The sample belongs to a study of T cell responses to AZD1222 COVID-19 vaccine. Study findings and constraints: Baseline serostatus was positive in only 5 to 7 AZD1222 recipients. Nearly half of spike-specific TCRs reportedly go after variant regions that carry no mutations.

The method was immunoSEQ multiplex PCR; TCRdb's version includes in-frame clones alone and lacks a portion of them. This repertoire shows about 94,000 clones, 85% found once; its top ten account for roughly 5%. The source of this sequence is an adult who received the AZD1222 COVID-19 vaccine. The sequenced sample was peripheral blood, obtained 28 days after the second AZD1222 dose.

The CDR3 is CAWARGLRPKQYF. CDR3 in DNA: TGTGCCTGGGCCCGGGGACTGCGCCCTAAGCAGTACTTC. This chain connects TRBV30 to TRBJ2-7; perhaps TRBD2 as D (6 bases). CDR3 length equals 13 residues. Germline V gene sequence: CDR1 GTSNPN, CDR2 SVGIG (reference sequence). V was cut by 5 bases and J by 8 bases, with 19 bases left in between. Together with reference TRBV30 and TRBJ2-7, the CDR3 gives the full variable domain: SQTIHQWPATLVQPVGSPLSLECTVEGTSNPNLYWYRQAAGRGLQLLFYSVGIGQISSEVPQNLSASRPQDRQFILSSKKLLLSDSGFYLCAWARGLRPKQYFGPGTRLTVT.